The 29 T cell receptor beta chains below were found in one sample sequenced in a study of identical twins. TCRdb re-analysed the 5' RACE reads in MiXCR, keeping a single row per CDR3 protein. The table records around 960,000 distinct CDR3 sequences, 9% to 15% of them present only once. Another study also made use of these data, one on yellow fever vaccine responses in identical twins.

The sample consisted of PBMCs. These receptors were taken from a woman aged 18 to 35 in good health.

This clonotype has only a few counts. The genes are TRBV4-1 and TRBJ1-6; 8 bases line up with TRBD1. Germline V lookup: CDR1 MGHRA, CDR2 YSYEKL. The CDR3 length is 18 residues. The V and J ends lost 2 bases and 9 bases, in that order; junction bases with no gene match: 15. This CDR3 is CASSQPGQADEFGSPLHF. The CDR3 DNA sequence: TGCGCCAGCAGCCAACCGGGACAGGCGGATGAGTTCGGTTCACCCCTCCACTTT.

This clonotype was counted a few times. The chain joins TRBV12-3 or TRBV12-4 to TRBJ2-3, with 10 bases that match TRBD2. V shed 6 bases and J 1 base; nucleotides not matched to a gene: 7. CDR3 size: 16 residues. The CDR3 here is CASSSSLAGGTDTQYF. The CDR3 nucleotides read TGTGCCAGCAGCTCTAGCCTAGCGGGAGGCACAGATACGCAGTATTTT.

This chain uses TRBV12-5 with TRBJ2-3; D may be TRBD2 (6 bases). CDR1 is LGHNT, CDR2 FRNRAP, per germline. Trimming removed 7 bases at V and 5 bases at J, with 22 bases between. The CDR3 spans 16 residues. CDR3 in DNA: TGTGCTAGTGCCACCCTTAGCGGATCTTGGGGAGATACGCAGTATTTT. This encodes CASATLSGSWGDTQYF.

In its sample, this clonotype was seen a few times. The V gene is TRBV20-1, the J gene TRBJ2-7; 11 bases agree with TRBD2. CDR1 and CDR2 (germline): DFQATT, SNEGSKA (reference sequence). J was trimmed by 2 bases and V by 6 bases; bases with no gene match: 12. The CDR3 covers 16 residues. CDR3: CSALGLADAGAYEQYF. CDR3 DNA: TGCAGTGCGTTGGGACTAGCGGATGCCGGGGCCTACGAGCAGTACTTC.

This clonotype was counted only a few times. The genes are TRBV28 and TRBJ1-5; D perhaps matches TRBD1 (5 bases). The germline V gene encodes CDR1 MDHEN and CDR2 SYDVKM. The V end lost 5 bases, the J end lost 2 bases, and 16 bases lay between the germline ends. This CDR3 spans 16 amino acids. The CDR3 sequence: CASSRDLGMGNQPQHF. For the CDR3, the DNA is TGTGCCAGCAGTCGGGACCTCGGGATGGGCAATCAGCCCCAGCATTTT. Using reference TRBV28 and TRBJ1-5 for the parts outside the CDR3, the full variable domain is DVKVTQSSRYLVKRTGEKVFLECVQDMDHENMFWYRQDPGLGLRLIYFSYDVKMKEKGDIPEGYSVSREKKERFSLILESASTNQTSMYLCASSRDLGMGNQPQHFGDGTRLSIL.

The chain couples TRBV10-1 to TRBJ2-2, with 9 bases fitting TRBD2. V shed 3 bases, J shed 5 bases, and the junction held 10 bases outside the gene matches. Germline CDR1 reads WNHNN; CDR2 reads SYGVQD (reference sequence). This CDR3 region has 17 residues. CDR3 DNA sequence: TGCGCCAGCAGTGACGGGGCACTAGCGGGCATAACCGGGGAGCTGTTTTTT. Protein: CASSDGALAGITGELFF.

The chain uses TRBV20-1 and TRBJ2-5; 7 nucleotides align to TRBD1. The CDR3 is 15 residues long. V trimming: 5 bases; J trimming: 2 bases; junction bases outside the gene matches: 11. Germline V gene lookup returns CDR1 DFQATT and CDR2 SNEGSKA (reference sequence). The CDR3 spells CSALRPDRAQETQYF. DNA of the CDR3: TGCAGTGCTCTCCGACCCGACAGGGCTCAAGAGACCCAGTACTTC.

The chain carries TRBV7-8 and TRBJ2-1, with 10 bases identical to TRBD2. This CDR3 region has 14 residues. Losses at the gene ends were 5 bases for V and 8 bases for J; bases not matched to a gene: 6. Germline CDR1 SGHVS, CDR2 FQNEAQ. The CDR3 nucleotides read TGTGCCAGCAGCGCTAGCGGGAGAGTACATGAGCAGTTCTTC. Translating gives CASSASGRVHEQFF.

This clonotype showed up just a few times. The J gene is TRBJ2-1, the V gene TRBV2; 8 nucleotides agree with TRBD1. From germline, CDR1 is SNHLY and CDR2 FYNNEI. The V gene end was trimmed by 7 bases and the J gene end by 7 bases; junction bases not matched to a gene: 6. The length of the CDR3 is 13 residues. The CDR3 DNA follows: TGTGCCAGCAAAGGACAGGGTGTAAATGAGCAGTTCTTC. Protein: CASKGQGVNEQFF.

This clonotype was seen a handful of times. This chain links TRBV9 with TRBJ2-1; 7 bases fit TRBD2. Germline CDR1 and CDR2: SGDLS and YYNGEE. The V segment lost 0 bases and the J segment 4 bases; nucleotides outside the gene matches: 7. This CDR3 has 16 residues. The CDR3 loop reads CASSVGAGAVYNEQFF. DNA for the CDR3: TGTGCCAGCAGCGTAGGGGCGGGAGCTGTATACAATGAGCAGTTCTTC.

The chain joins TRBV6-1 to TRBJ2-7; D not certain. This CDR3 comprises 11 residues. V was clipped by 1 base and J by 6 bases, with 4 bases between them. Germline V gives CDR1 MNHNS, CDR2 SASEGT. This chain's CDR3 is CASSEGGEQYF. The DNA of the CDR3 is TGTGCCAGCAGTGAAGGGGGCGAGCAGTACTTC.

Written as DNA, the CDR3 is TGTGCCAGCAGCCCTCCCCCGACCGGGACAGGGGACACCGGGGAGCTGTTTTTT. Its protein is CASSPPPTGTGDTGELFF. V usage is TRBV28 and J usage is TRBJ2-2; 10 bases line up with TRBD1. Germline loops: CDR1 MDHEN, CDR2 SYDVKM. J was trimmed by 3 bases and V by 6 bases; bases with no gene match: 13. This CDR3 comprises 18 residues.

This clonotype has at least ten counts. The genes are TRBV5-1 and TRBJ2-1, with 7 bases fitting TRBD1. CDR1 is SGHRS and CDR2 is YFSETQ in the germline V gene. V trimming: 1 base; J trimming: 6 bases; junction bases outside the gene matches: 4. The CDR3 has 14 amino acids. As DNA, the CDR3 is TGCGCCAGCAGCTTGACGGACAGGCGCAATGAGCAGTTCTTC. Its protein product is CASSLTDRRNEQFF.

The sample holds a few counts of this clonotype. This chain connects TRBV27 to TRBJ2-1; 7 bases map to TRBD2. The CDR3 is made up of 16 amino acids. Looked up from germline, CDR1 is MNHEY and CDR2 is SMNVEV (reference sequence). The V segment lost 3 bases and the J segment 8 bases; nucleotides outside the gene matches: 13. The CDR3 is CASSFLRTRRQDEQFF. CDR3 nucleotide sequence: TGTGCCAGCAGTTTCCTCAGGACTAGACGGCAGGATGAGCAGTTCTTC.

Many counts were recorded for this clonotype. The J gene is TRBJ1-2, the V gene TRBV29-1; D uncertain. Trimming pared 6 bases from V and 1 base from J, leaving 15 bases between. This CDR3 is 14 amino acids long. Germline V gene data show CDR1 as SQVTM and CDR2 as ANQGSEA. The chain's CDR3 is CSVPIGQSNYGYTF. The CDR3 DNA sequence: TGCAGCGTCCCGATTGGGCAGAGTAACTATGGCTACACCTTC.

This chain connects TRBV5-6 to TRBJ1-4; unclear D gene. The CDR3 is made up of 17 amino acids. CDR1 is SGHDT, CDR2 YYEEEE, per germline. Trimming took off 1 base at V and 0 bases at J, with 13 bases between the two ends. The chain's CDR3 is CASSLLISGATNEKLFF. The CDR3 nucleotides are TGTGCCAGCAGCTTGTTGATCAGCGGAGCAACTAATGAAAAACTGTTTTTT. Full variable domain (rest looked up from reference TRBV5-6 and TRBJ1-4): DAGVTQSPTHLIKTRGQQVTLRCSPKSGHDTVSWYQQALGQGPQFIFQYYEEEERQRGNFPDRFSGHQFPNYSSELNVNALLLGDSALYLCASSLLISGATNEKLFFGSGTQLSVL.

The chain carries TRBV20-1 and TRBJ2-5; TRBD2 might be the D (5 bases). Trimming pared 3 bases from V and 2 bases from J, leaving 7 bases between. Per germline, CDR1 DFQATT and CDR2 SNEGSKA (reference sequence). The CDR3 has 12 amino acids. CDR3 region: CSASWEQETQYF. The CDR3 coding sequence is TGCAGTGCTAGCTGGGAGCAAGAGACCCAGTACTTC.

The sample holds many counts of this clonotype. This chain joins TRBV4-2 and TRBJ2-3, with D unclear. The V end was cut by 0 bases, the J end by 0 bases, with 13 bases between. The CDR3 runs 17 residues. Looked up from germline, CDR1 is LGHNA and CDR2 is YNFKEQ. The CDR3: CASSQDGVTPSTDTQYF. DNA for the CDR3: TGTGCCAGCAGCCAAGATGGAGTAACACCGAGCACAGATACGCAGTATTTT.

This chain joins TRBV4-1 and TRBJ1-5; D gene uncertain. Trimming took 4 bases from V and 4 from J, leaving 14 bases between them. This CDR3 region has 15 residues. Germline V CDR1 and CDR2: MGHRA, YSYEKL. The CDR3 DNA reads as TGCGCCAGCAGCCTCGGTCCCGGTGAAAATCAGCCCCAGCATTTT. Translation: CASSLGPGENQPQHF.

This clonotype was seen a few times. V and J are TRBV29-1 and TRBJ2-1, with 14 bases lining up with TRBD2. The CDR3 covers 16 residues. The V gene end was trimmed by 8 bases and the J gene end by 6 bases; junction bases not matched to a gene: 12. Germline V lookup: CDR1 SQVTM, CDR2 ANQGSEA. This CDR3 reads CSIGLAGGIGANEQFF. The CDR3 region has the DNA TGCAGCATAGGACTAGCGGGAGGAATTGGCGCCAATGAGCAGTTCTTC.

This clonotype was seen a handful of times. The rearrangement joins TRBV5-1 to TRBJ2-1; 9 bases map to TRBD2. The CDR3 extends over 14 amino acids. V lost 6 bases, J lost 5 bases, and 6 bases stayed unmatched. Germline-derived CDR1 and CDR2 are SGHRS and YFSETQ. The CDR3 nucleotides are TGCGCCAGCACCCTAGCGGGACCTAACAATGAGCAGTTCTTC. This translates into CASTLAGPNNEQFF.

The rearrangement uses TRBV2 and TRBJ1-1; tentative D call: TRBD1 (6 bases). Deletions cut 6 bases from V and 4 bases from J, with 24 bases between. The V gene's germline CDR1 is SNHLY and CDR2 FYNNEI. The length of the CDR3 is 17 residues. In nucleotides, the CDR3 is TGTGCCAGCAGGAACAGGGCCGGGGCCGATCTCATCACTGAAGCTTTCTTT. Encoded protein: CASRNRAGADLITEAFF.

This chain uses TRBV20-1 with TRBJ1-1; D is possibly TRBD1 (5 bases). The V gene's germline CDR1 is DFQATT and CDR2 SNEGSKA (reference sequence). The V gene lost 0 bases and the J gene lost 0 bases, with 8 bases spanning the gap. The CDR3 extends over 14 amino acids. The CDR3 DNA reads as TGCAGTGCTAGAGAACAGGAGATGAACACTGAAGCTTTCTTT. This translates into CSAREQEMNTEAFF.

V gene TRBV20-1 combines with J gene TRBJ2-1; weak D call: TRBD2 (5 bases). From germline, CDR1 is DFQATT and CDR2 SNEGSKA (reference sequence). There are 12 residues in the CDR3. V dropped 3 bases and J dropped 6 bases, with 9 bases sitting between them. The CDR3 is CSASGIGNEQFF. CDR3 in DNA: TGCAGTGCTAGCGGGATAGGCAATGAGCAGTTCTTC.

The chain couples TRBV21-1 to TRBJ2-2; TRBD2, the table's D call, was not compared with the DNA. TRBV21-1 is a known pseudogene. The CDR3 runs 16 residues. This chain's CDR3 is CASSSRLAGAPGELFF. In nucleotides, the CDR3 is TGTGCCAGCAGCTCCAGACTAGCGGGGGCTCCCGGGGAGCTGTTTTTT.

The chain uses TRBV2 and TRBJ2-2, with 13 bases aligning to TRBD2. V lost 4 bases to trimming and J lost 8 bases; unmatched junction nucleotides: 4. Germline V gives CDR1 SNHLY, CDR2 FYNNEI. CDR3 size: 15 residues. For the CDR3, the DNA is TGTGCCAGCAGTGGACTAGCGGGAGGAGATGGGGAGCTGTTTTTT. This codes for CASSGLAGGDGELFF.

This clonotype was picked up a small number of times. The rearrangement links TRBV6-1 to TRBJ2-2; 10 bases match TRBD2. The CDR3 is made up of 15 amino acids. CDR1 is MNHNS and CDR2 is SASEGT in the germline V gene. The J segment lost 4 bases and the V segment lost 6 bases, leaving 5 bases of the junction unmatched. The CDR3 region is CASSSGGASTGELFF. The CDR3 coding sequence is TGTGCCAGCAGCAGCGGGGGGGCTAGCACCGGGGAGCTGTTTTTT.

The rearrangement joins TRBV6-5 to TRBJ2-2; the match to TRBD2 covers 8 bases. CDR3 length: 16 amino acids. The V gene's germline CDR1 is MNHEY and CDR2 SVGAGI. J gave up 7 bases and V 2 bases, and 9 bases lay outside the gene matches. The CDR3 DNA reads as TGTGCCAGCAGTTACCACTCGGGGGGGGCTGGCGGGGAGCTGTTTTTT. Protein: CASSYHSGGAGGELFF.

J is TRBJ2-1 and V is TRBV28; TRBD1 might be the D (5 bases). Trimming removed 8 bases at V and 0 bases at J, with 8 bases between. There are 13 residues in the CDR3. Germline CDR1 reads MDHEN; CDR2 reads SYDVKM. This CDR3 reads CASWGGSYNEQFF. CDR3 nucleotide sequence: TGTGCCAGCTGGGGCGGCTCCTACAATGAGCAGTTCTTC.